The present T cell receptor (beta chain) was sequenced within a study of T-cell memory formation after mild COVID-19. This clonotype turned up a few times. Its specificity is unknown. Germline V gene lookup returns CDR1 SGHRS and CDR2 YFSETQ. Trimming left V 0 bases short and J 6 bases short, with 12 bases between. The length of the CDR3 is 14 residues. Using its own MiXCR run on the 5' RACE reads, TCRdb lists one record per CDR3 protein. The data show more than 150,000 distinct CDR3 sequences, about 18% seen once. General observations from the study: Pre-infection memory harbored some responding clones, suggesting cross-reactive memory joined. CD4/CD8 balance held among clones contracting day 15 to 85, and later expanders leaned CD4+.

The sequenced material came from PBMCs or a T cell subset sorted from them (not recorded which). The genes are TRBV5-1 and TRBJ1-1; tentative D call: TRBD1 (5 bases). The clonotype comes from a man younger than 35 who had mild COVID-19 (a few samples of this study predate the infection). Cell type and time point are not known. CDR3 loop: CASSLGGEGAEAFF. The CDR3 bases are TGCGCCAGCAGCTTGGGGGGGGAAGGGGCTGAAGCTTTCTTT.